This TCR beta chain was sequenced during a study of cytomegalovirus exposure and HLA in healthy donors. The CDR3 loop spans 13 amino acids. V was pared by 4 bases and J by 3 bases, with 8 bases between. Germline loops: CDR1 SGHRS, CDR2 YFSETQ. The PCR was carried out with 60 Vbeta primers and 13 Jbeta primers. Produced via immunoSEQ multiplex PCR; TCRdb's table is partial and in-frame only. This sample carries roughly 80,000 clones, approximately 88% of them seen once, and the ten largest clones take 2% to 3%. V is TRBV5-1 and J is TRBJ2-1; D is unclear. This TCR came from a woman in her fifties or sixties in good health and CMV-seronegative. The material sequenced was PBMCs. This chain's CDR3 is CASSLTLYNEQFF. In DNA, the CDR3 is TGCGCCAGCAGCCTGACACTCTACAATGAGCAGTTCTTC.